The next 27 T cell receptor beta chains were all read from a single sample in a study of OX40 agonist ivuxolimab in advanced cancers. Clones were sequenced by immunoSEQ multiplex PCR, and TCRdb holds only the in-frame ones, with some missing. The table records around 84,000 clones, just over 90% of them present only once. The source was CD4+ or CD8+ T cells sorted from blood, collected in a trial of the OX40 agonist ivuxolimab. The receptors derive from an adult with an advanced solid tumor such as melanoma, head and neck, liver or kidney cancer.

This CDR3 reads CASSGAGQGHQPQHF. CDR3 bases: TGTGCCAGCAGCGGTGCCGGACAGGGGCATCAGCCCCAGCATTTT. The J gene is TRBJ1-5, the V gene TRBV5-8; 9 bases are a match to TRBD1. The CDR3 runs to 15 residues. CDR1 is SGHTS, CDR2 YDEGEE, per germline. J gave up 5 bases and V 4 bases, and 7 bases lay outside the gene matches.

The rearrangement joins TRBV28 to TRBJ2-2, with D possibly TRBD2 on 6 matching bases. Germline CDR1 is MDHEN and CDR2 is SYDVKM. This CDR3 is built from 14 residues. Trimming left V 3 bases short and J 6 bases short, with 11 bases between. The CDR3 DNA follows: TGTGCCAGCAGTTTTGAAAGGAGGGCCGGGGAGCTGTTTTTT. This sequence encodes CASSFERRAGELFF.

This chain uses TRBV7-2 with TRBJ2-4; D remains ambiguous. This CDR3 is built from 14 residues. Germline V CDR1 and CDR2: SGHTA, FQGNSA. V lost 0 bases, J lost 6 bases, and 9 bases lay in between. This chain's CDR3 is CASSLAGSINIQYF. In DNA, the CDR3 is TGTGCCAGCAGCTTAGCAGGATCTATAAACATTCAGTACTTC.

V gene TRBV18 combines with J gene TRBJ1-3; a possible D gene is TRBD1 (5 bases). Per the germline V gene, CDR1 is KGHSH and CDR2 is LQKENI. The CDR3 has 14 residues. V lost 3 bases, J lost 2 bases, and 8 bases lay in between. CDR3 amino acids: CASSPQGAGNTIYF. The DNA for the CDR3 is TGTGCCAGCTCACCCCAGGGAGCTGGAAACACCATATATTTT.

The chain joins TRBV9 to TRBJ2-3; 13 nucleotides line up with TRBD2. The CDR3 is made up of 16 amino acids. The V gene's germline CDR1 is SGDLS and CDR2 YYNGEE. Trimming cost V 3 bases and J 3 bases; bases outside gene matches: 4. The CDR3 coding sequence is TGTGCCAGCAGCGCCTTACTAGCGGGGGGGACAGATACGCAGTATTTT. This gives the protein CASSALLAGGTDTQYF.

The V and J genes are TRBV2 and TRBJ1-5; D is perhaps TRBD1 (5 bases). Between the trimmed V and J ends, which lost 2 bases and 3 bases, there was a span of 11 bases. The CDR3 length is 15 residues. Germline CDR1 is SNHLY and CDR2 is FYNNEI. CDR3 DNA sequence: TGTGCCAGCAGTGAAACGAGGGACCCCAATCAGCCCCAGCATTTT. It is translated as CASSETRDPNQPQHF.

The CDR3 is CASSPGRPKNIQYF. Written as DNA, the CDR3 is TGTGCCAGCAGCCCCGGGAGACCCAAAAACATTCAGTACTTC. V usage is TRBV6-5 and J usage is TRBJ2-4; D is perhaps TRBD2 (6 bases). The CDR3 has 14 amino acids. Germline loops: CDR1 MNHEY, CDR2 SVGAGI. V was clipped by 6 bases and J by 2 bases, with 11 bases between them.

In its sample, this clone was seen a few times. The J gene is TRBJ2-3, the V gene TRBV10-2, with D perhaps assigned TRBD1 or TRBD2 (5 bases each). The CDR3 loop spans 15 amino acids. The V gene's germline CDR1 is WSHSY and CDR2 SAAADI. Trimming removed 2 bases from V and 1 base from J, with 10 bases in between. CDR3: CASSEGGSGTDTQYF. The CDR3 nucleotides are TGCGCCAGCAGTGAGGGGGGAAGCGGCACAGATACGCAGTATTTT.

CDR3 nucleotides: TGTGCCAGCAGCGCCAACCTAGCGGCGCAAGAGACCCAGTACTTC. As protein: CASSANLAAQETQYF. This chain uses TRBV7-9 with TRBJ2-5; 7 nucleotides agree with TRBD2. The V and J ends lost 5 bases and 2 bases, in that order; junction bases with no gene match: 8. Germline CDR1 is SEHNR and CDR2 is FQNEAQ (reference sequence). CDR3 size: 15 residues. The entire variable domain, with the rest obtained from reference TRBV7-9 and TRBJ2-5, is as follows: DTGVSQNPRHKITKRGQNVTFRCDPISEHNRLYWYRQTLGQGPEFLTYFQNEAQLEKSRLLSDRFSAERPKGSFSTLEIQRTEQGDSAMYLCASSANLAAQETQYFGPGTRLLVL.

In nucleotides, the CDR3 is TGCGCCAGCAGCTTAGGGACAGCGAACACTGAAGCTTTCTTT. The encoded protein is CASSLGTANTEAFF. The V gene is TRBV5-1, the J gene TRBJ1-1; 7 nucleotides align to TRBD1. The germline gives CDR1 SGHRS, CDR2 YFSETQ. The CDR3 is 14 residues long. J was trimmed by 1 base and V by 2 bases; bases with no gene match: 2.

The genes are TRBV2 and TRBJ1-3; the match to TRBD1 covers 7 bases. Trimming took 5 bases from V and 7 from J; bases not matched to a gene: 11. The CDR3 consists of 15 residues. Germline CDR1 reads SNHLY; CDR2 reads FYNNEI. The CDR3 sequence is CASSLPGQNSNTIYF. CDR3 bases: TGTGCCAGCAGTCTCCCGGGACAGAACTCGAACACCATATATTTT.

The chain couples TRBV6-6 to TRBJ1-2; TRBD1 aligns across 8 bases. V lost 4 bases, J lost 7 bases, and 5 bases stayed unmatched. The CDR3 consists of 13 residues. Germline assignment: CDR1 MNHNY and CDR2 SVGAGI (reference sequence). This CDR3 reads CASSSQGAGGYTF. The CDR3 DNA reads as TGTGCCAGCAGTTCCCAGGGGGCGGGTGGCTACACCTTC.

This chain links TRBV20-1 with TRBJ2-1; D not certain. This CDR3 spans 11 amino acids. Germline CDR1 is DFQATT and CDR2 is SNEGSKA (reference sequence). With 3 bases removed from V and 10 bases from J, the gap between germline ends came to 10 bases. The DNA of the CDR3 is TGCAGTGCTAGTTCTCTTCAGGAGCAGTTCTTC. Translated, it gives CSASSLQEQFF.

The chain couples TRBV6-1 to TRBJ2-7; 7 nucleotides line up with TRBD1. CDR3 size: 13 residues. The trim removed 8 bases at V and 6 bases at J, leaving 10 bases unmatched. The germline V gene has CDR1 MNHNS and CDR2 SASEGT. The CDR3 sequence is CASLTDRVREQYF. The DNA for the CDR3 is TGTGCCAGCCTTACCGACAGGGTACGCGAGCAGTACTTC.

This CDR3 is CASSQGTASYEQYF. In DNA, the CDR3 is TGTGCCAGTAGCCAGGGGACGGCCTCCTACGAGCAGTACTTC. The chain recombines TRBV19 with TRBJ2-7; maybe TRBD1 (6 bases). Germline-derived CDR1 and CDR2 are LNHDA and SQIVND (reference sequence). CDR3 length equals 14 residues. Trimming stripped 6 bases from V and 0 bases from J, with 12 bases between.

The chain couples TRBV5-1 to TRBJ1-1, with D possibly TRBD1 on 6 matching bases. V was pared by 7 bases and J by 0 bases, with 16 bases between. Per the germline V gene, CDR1 is SGHRS and CDR2 is YFSETQ. This CDR3 is built from 15 residues. Here the CDR3 DNA reads TGCGCCAGCCGCGGCGGAGGGGGAGTGAACACTGAAGCTTTCTTT. Translated, it gives CASRGGGGVNTEAFF.

This chain uses TRBV7-2 with TRBJ1-3; D remains unclear. Germline CDR1 and CDR2: SGHTA and FQGNSA. CDR3 length equals 17 residues. V was clipped by 0 bases and J by 0 bases, with 12 bases between them. CDR3: CASSLALGRSSGNTIYF. The CDR3, as DNA: TGTGCCAGCAGCTTAGCGCTTGGACGGAGCTCTGGAAACACCATATATTTT.

The chain has TRBV7-3 and TRBJ2-5, with a tentative D call TRBD1 (7 bases). Trimming shortened V by 2 bases and J by 14 bases, and 21 bases separated the two germline ends. In germline, CDR1 is SGHTA, CDR2 FQGTGA. The CDR3 extends over 14 amino acids. Here the CDR3 reads CASSLAGGTDLPYF. The CDR3 nucleotides read TGTGCCAGCAGCTTAGCCGGCGGGACAGACCTTCCTTACTTC.

The table lists this clone with a count of one. The junction does not match germline at one end; this may be a read error. J is TRBJ2-5 and V is TRBV4-1; possibly TRBD1 for D (5 bases). CDR3 size: 13 residues. CDR1 is MGHRA and CDR2 is YSYEKL in the germline V gene. The CDR3 protein is CTSQKGRGETQYF. As DNA, the CDR3 is TGCACCAGCCAAAAAGGAAGGGGAGAGACCCAGTACTTC.

The gene calls are TRBV7-3 and TRBJ2-3; tentatively, D is TRBD2 (6 bases). The V gene's germline CDR1 is SGHTA and CDR2 FQGTGA. The V and J ends lost 4 bases and 2 bases respectively, with 19 bases between them. The CDR3 has 17 amino acids. The CDR3 DNA follows: TGTGCCAGCAGCTCAAGGGGACTCCTCCAACCCACAGATACGCAGTATTTT. Translating gives CASSSRGLLQPTDTQYF.

This clone was found once. The J gene is TRBJ2-1, the V gene TRBV7-6, with 11 bases aligning to TRBD2. Germline values: CDR1 SGHVS, CDR2 FNYEAQ. The V segment lost 3 bases and the J segment 2 bases; nucleotides outside the gene matches: 12. The CDR3 length is 19 residues. CDR3 loop: CASSFFPPTSGIAYNEQFF. The CDR3 DNA sequence: TGTGCCAGCAGCTTCTTCCCTCCGACTAGCGGGATAGCCTACAATGAGCAGTTCTTC.

J is TRBJ1-3 and V is TRBV6-1; D unresolved. Trimming shortened V by 7 bases and J by 2 bases, and 6 bases separated the two germline ends. The CDR3 spans 12 residues. Germline-derived CDR1 and CDR2 are MNHNS and SASEGT. The CDR3 region is CASTSTGNTIYF. The CDR3 DNA reads as TGTGCCAGCACAAGTACTGGAAACACCATATATTTT.

The V and J genes are TRBV19 and TRBJ1-2; tentative D call: TRBD1 (6 bases). There are 15 residues in the CDR3. The V end lost 0 bases, the J end lost 5 bases, and 13 bases lay between the germline ends. The germline V gene has CDR1 LNHDA and CDR2 SQIVND (reference sequence). CDR3 in DNA: TGTGCCAGTAGTATAGATCGGGGCCAGGGGTATGGCTACACCTTC. Amino acid sequence: CASSIDRGQGYGYTF.

The CDR3 loop reads CASSLAGQGFNYEQYF. The CDR3 DNA sequence: TGCGCCAGCAGCTTGGCCGGGCAGGGCTTCAACTACGAGCAGTACTTC. V usage is TRBV5-1 and J usage is TRBJ2-7, with a weak D call TRBD1 (5 bases). The CDR3 sequence is 16 residues long. CDR1 SGHRS and CDR2 YFSETQ come from the germline V gene. Trimming removed 0 bases from V and 3 bases from J, with 16 bases in between.

This sequence joins TRBV4-2 and TRBJ2-2; 11 nucleotides align to TRBD2. Germline V gene lookup returns CDR1 LGHNA and CDR2 YNFKEQ. CDR3 length: 16 amino acids. V dropped 1 base and J dropped 6; count of bases not matched to a gene: 4. As DNA, the CDR3 is TGTGCCAGCAGCCAAGTGGCTAGCGGGGGGCCCGGGGAGCTGTTTTTT. Its translation: CASSQVASGGPGELFF.

V gene TRBV6-1 combines with J gene TRBJ2-5, with a weak D call TRBD2 (5 bases). The CDR3 is 15 amino acids. Germline CDR1 and CDR2: MNHNS and SASEGT. V was trimmed by 7 bases and J by 2 bases, leaving 17 bases between them. CDR3 region: CASTWLAGEQETQYF. The CDR3 nucleotides read TGTGCCAGCACTTGGCTAGCTGGGGAACAAGAGACCCAGTACTTC.

The chain is built from TRBV6-1 and TRBJ2-3; TRBD2 agrees at 13 bases. CDR3 length: 16 residues. Looked up from germline, CDR1 is MNHNS and CDR2 is SASEGT. The V and J ends lost 2 bases and 4 bases, in that order; junction bases with no gene match: 3. CDR3 DNA: TGTGCCAGCAGTGAATGGGGACTAGCGGGACCAGATACGCAGTATTTT. Protein: CASSEWGLAGPDTQYF.